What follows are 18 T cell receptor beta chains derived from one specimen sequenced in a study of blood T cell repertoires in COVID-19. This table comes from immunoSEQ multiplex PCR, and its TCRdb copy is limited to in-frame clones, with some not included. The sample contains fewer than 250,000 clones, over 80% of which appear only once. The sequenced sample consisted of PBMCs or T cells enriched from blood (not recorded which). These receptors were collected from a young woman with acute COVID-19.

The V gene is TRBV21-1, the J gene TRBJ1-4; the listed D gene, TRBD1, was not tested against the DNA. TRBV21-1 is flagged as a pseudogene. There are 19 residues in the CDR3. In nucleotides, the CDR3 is TGTGCCAGCAGCCCCCCCGGGACAGGGGACGGGAGGGATAATGAAAAACTGTTTTTT. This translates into CASSPPGTGDGRDNEKLFF.

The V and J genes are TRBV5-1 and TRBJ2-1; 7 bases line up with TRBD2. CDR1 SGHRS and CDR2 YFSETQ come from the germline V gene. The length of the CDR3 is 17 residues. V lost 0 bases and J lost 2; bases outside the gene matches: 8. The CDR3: CASSLAHRLAPYNEQFF. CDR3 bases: TGCGCCAGCAGCTTGGCCCACCGACTAGCCCCCTACAATGAGCAGTTCTTC.

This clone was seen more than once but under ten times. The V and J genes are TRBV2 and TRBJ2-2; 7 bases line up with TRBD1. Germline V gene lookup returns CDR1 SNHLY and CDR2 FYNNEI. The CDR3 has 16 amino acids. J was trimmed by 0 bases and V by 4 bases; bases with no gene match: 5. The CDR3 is CASSGLGGANTGELFF. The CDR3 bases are TGTGCCAGCAGTGGTTTAGGGGGCGCGAACACCGGGGAGCTGTTTTTT. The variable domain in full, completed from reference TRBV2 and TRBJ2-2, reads EPEVTQTPSHQVTQMGQEVILRCVPISNHLYFYWYRQILGQKVEFLVSFYNNEISEKSEIFDDQFSVERPDGSNFTLKIRSTKLEDSAMYFCASSGLGGANTGELFFGEGSRLTVL.

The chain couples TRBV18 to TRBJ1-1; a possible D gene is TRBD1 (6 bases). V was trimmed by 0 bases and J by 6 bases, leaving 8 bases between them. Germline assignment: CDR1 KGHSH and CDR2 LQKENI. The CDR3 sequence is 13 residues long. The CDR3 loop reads CASSPPAGAEAFF. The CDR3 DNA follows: TGTGCCAGCTCACCACCGGCAGGGGCTGAAGCTTTCTTT.

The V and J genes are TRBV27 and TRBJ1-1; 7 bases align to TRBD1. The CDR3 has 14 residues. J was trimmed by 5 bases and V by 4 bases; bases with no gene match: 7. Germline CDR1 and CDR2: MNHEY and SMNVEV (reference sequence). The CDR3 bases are TGTGCCAGCAGTTCGGGACAGCTGAGGACTGAAGCTTTCTTT. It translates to CASSSGQLRTEAFF.

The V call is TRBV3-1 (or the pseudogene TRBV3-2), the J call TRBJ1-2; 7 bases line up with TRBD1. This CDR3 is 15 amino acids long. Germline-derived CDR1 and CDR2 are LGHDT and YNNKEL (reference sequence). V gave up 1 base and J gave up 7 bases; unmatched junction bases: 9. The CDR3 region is CASSQVNLQGGGYTF. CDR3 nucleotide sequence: TGTGCCAGCAGCCAAGTTAATCTGCAGGGGGGTGGCTACACCTTC.

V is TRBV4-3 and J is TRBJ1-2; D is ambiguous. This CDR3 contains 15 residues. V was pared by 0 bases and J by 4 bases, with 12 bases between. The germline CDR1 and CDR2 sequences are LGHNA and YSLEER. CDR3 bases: TGCGCCAGCAGCCAAGATCGCGGGTCAGTCTATGGCTACACCTTC. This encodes CASSQDRGSVYGYTF.

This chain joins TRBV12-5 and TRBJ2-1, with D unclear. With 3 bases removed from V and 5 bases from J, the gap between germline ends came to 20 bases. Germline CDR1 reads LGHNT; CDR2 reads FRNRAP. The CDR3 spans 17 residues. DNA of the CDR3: TGTGCTAGTGGTTTCACCATAAGTAGCCCCGCGAACAATGAGCAGTTCTTC. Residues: CASGFTISSPANNEQFF.

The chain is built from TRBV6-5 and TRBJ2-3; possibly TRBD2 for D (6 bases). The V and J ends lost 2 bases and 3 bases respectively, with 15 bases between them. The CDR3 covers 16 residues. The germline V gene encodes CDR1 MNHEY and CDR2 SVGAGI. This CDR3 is CASSYGAGSVTDTQYF. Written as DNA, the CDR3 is TGTGCCAGCAGTTACGGGGCGGGGAGCGTTACAGATACGCAGTATTTT.

The CDR3 region is CASSHLAGGGETQYF. The CDR3, as DNA: TGTGCCAGCAGCCACCTAGCGGGGGGTGGTGAGACCCAGTACTTC. The chain carries TRBV3-1 (or the pseudogene TRBV3-2) and TRBJ2-5; 11 positions match TRBD2. Losses at the gene ends were 3 bases for V and 5 bases for J; bases not matched to a gene: 5. Germline lookup yields CDR1 LGHDT and CDR2 YNNKEL (reference sequence). The CDR3 totals 15 residues.

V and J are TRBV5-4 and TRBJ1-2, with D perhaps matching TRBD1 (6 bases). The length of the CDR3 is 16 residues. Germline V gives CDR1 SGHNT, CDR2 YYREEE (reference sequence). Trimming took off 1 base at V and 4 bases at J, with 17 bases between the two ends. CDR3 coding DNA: TGTGCCAGCAGCTTGTTGGACAGCCCGCCGACCTATGGCTACACCTTC. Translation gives CASSLLDSPPTYGYTF.

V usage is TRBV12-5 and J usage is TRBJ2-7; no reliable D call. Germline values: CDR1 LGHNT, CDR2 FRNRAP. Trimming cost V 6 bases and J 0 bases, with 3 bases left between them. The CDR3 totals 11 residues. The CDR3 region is CASGRSYEQYF. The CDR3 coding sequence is TGTGCTAGTGGCCGCTCCTACGAGCAGTACTTC.

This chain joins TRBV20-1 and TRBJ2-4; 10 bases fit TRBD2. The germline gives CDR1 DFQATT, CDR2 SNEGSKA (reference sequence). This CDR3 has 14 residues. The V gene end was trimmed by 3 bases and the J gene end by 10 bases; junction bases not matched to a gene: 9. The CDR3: CSASWKRGGLIQYF. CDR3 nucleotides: TGCAGTGCTAGTTGGAAGCGGGGGGGCTTAATTCAGTACTTC.

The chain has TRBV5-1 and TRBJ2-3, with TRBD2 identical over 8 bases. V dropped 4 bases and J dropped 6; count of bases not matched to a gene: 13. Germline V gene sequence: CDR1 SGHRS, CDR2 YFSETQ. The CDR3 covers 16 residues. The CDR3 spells CASSVQAGALGDTQYF. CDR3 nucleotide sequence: TGCGCCAGCAGCGTCCAAGCGGGGGCCTTGGGGGATACGCAGTATTTT.

CDR3 region: CAWASRGGNQPQHF. The CDR3 DNA reads as TGTGCCTGGGCTTCCAGGGGCGGCAATCAGCCCCAGCATTTT. The gene calls are TRBV30 and TRBJ1-5; tentative D call: TRBD1 (6 bases). Between the trimmed V and J ends, which lost 5 bases and 2 bases, there was a span of 13 bases. The V gene's germline CDR1 is GTSNPN and CDR2 SVGIG (reference sequence). This CDR3 has 14 amino acids.

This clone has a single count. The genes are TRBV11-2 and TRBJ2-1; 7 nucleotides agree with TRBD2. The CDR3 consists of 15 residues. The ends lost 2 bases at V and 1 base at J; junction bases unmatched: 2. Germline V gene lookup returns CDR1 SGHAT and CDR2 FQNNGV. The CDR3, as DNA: TGTGCCAGCAGCTTACAAGCGGGGTCCTACAATGAGCAGTTCTTC. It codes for CASSLQAGSYNEQFF. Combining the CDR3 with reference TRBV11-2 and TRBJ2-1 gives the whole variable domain EAGVAQSPRYKIIEKRQSVAFWCNPISGHATLYWYQQILGQGPKLLIQFQNNGVVDDSQLPKDRFSAERLKGVDSTLKIQPAKLEDSAVYLCASSLQAGSYNEQFFGPGTRLTVL.

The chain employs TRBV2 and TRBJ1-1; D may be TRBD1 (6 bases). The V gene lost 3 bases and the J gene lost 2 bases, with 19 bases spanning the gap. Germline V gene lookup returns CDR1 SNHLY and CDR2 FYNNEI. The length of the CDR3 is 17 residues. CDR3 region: CASSDRGLRGVNTEAFF. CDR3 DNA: TGTGCCAGCAGTGACAGGGGACTAAGGGGGGTTAACACTGAAGCTTTCTTT.

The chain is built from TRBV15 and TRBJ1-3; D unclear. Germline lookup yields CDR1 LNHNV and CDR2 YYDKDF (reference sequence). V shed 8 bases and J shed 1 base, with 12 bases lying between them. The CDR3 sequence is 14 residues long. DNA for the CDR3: TGTGCCACCCCGAGGGCAGCATCTGGAAACACCATATATTTT. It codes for CATPRAASGNTIYF.